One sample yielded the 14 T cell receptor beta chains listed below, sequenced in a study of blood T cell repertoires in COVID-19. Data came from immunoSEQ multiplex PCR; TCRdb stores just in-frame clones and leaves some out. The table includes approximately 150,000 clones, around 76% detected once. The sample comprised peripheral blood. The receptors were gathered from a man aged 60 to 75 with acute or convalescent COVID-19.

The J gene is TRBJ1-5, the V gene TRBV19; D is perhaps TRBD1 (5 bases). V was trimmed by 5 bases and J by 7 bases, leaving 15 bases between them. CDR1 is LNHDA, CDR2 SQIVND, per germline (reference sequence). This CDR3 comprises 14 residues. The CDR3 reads CASSGQGGRQPQHF. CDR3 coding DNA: TGTGCCAGTAGTGGGCAGGGTGGCAGGCAGCCCCAGCATTTT.

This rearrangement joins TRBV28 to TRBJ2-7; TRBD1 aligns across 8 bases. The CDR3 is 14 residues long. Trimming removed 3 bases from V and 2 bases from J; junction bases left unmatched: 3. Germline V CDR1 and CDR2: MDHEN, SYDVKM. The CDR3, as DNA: TGTGCCAGCAGTTTGACAGGGGCTCCCTACGAGCAGTACTTC. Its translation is CASSLTGAPYEQYF.

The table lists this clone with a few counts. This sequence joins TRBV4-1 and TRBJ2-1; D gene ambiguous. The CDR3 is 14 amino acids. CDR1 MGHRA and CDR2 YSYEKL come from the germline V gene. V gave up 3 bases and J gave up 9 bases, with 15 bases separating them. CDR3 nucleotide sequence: TGCGCCAGCAGCCAGGCCCCGTTCGTAAGTGAGCAGTTCTTC. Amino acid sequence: CASSQAPFVSEQFF.

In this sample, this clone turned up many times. The CDR3 sequence: CASSIGLASSTDTQYF. CDR3 in DNA: TGTGCCAGTAGTATAGGTCTAGCGTCTAGCACAGATACGCAGTATTTT. The rearrangement links TRBV19 to TRBJ2-3; D is possibly TRBD2 (6 bases). CDR1 and CDR2 from the germline V gene are LNHDA and SQIVND (reference sequence). The CDR3 is 16 amino acids. Trimming stripped 1 base from V and 0 bases from J, with 11 bases between.

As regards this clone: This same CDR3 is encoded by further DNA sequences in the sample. The CDR3 DNA reads as TGTGCCAGTAGCGGGACAGGGGTTGAAAAACTGTTTTTT. It codes for CASSGTGVEKLFF. The chain uses TRBV19 and TRBJ1-4; 10 bases agree with TRBD1. The germline gives CDR1 LNHDA, CDR2 SQIVND (reference sequence). The CDR3 covers 13 residues. V trimming: 6 bases; J trimming: 7 bases; junction bases outside the gene matches: 2.

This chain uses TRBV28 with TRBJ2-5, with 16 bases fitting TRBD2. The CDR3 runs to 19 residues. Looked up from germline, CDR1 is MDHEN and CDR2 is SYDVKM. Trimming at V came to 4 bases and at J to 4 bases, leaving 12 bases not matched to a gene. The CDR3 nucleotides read TGTGCCAGCAGTTCCCCCGGGACTAGCGGGAGGGCGGGGAGAGAGACCCAGTACTTC. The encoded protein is CASSSPGTSGRAGRETQYF.

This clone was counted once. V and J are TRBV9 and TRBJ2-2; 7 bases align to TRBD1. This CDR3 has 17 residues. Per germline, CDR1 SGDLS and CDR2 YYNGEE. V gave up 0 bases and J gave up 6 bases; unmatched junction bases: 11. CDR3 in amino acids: CASSVGRQGRRAGELFF. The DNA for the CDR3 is TGTGCCAGCAGCGTAGGGAGACAGGGCAGAAGAGCCGGGGAGCTGTTTTTT.

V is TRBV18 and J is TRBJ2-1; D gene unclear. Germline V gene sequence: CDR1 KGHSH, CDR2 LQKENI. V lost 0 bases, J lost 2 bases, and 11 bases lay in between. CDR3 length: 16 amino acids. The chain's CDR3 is CASSPPSLTTYNEQFF. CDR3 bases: TGTGCCAGCTCACCACCAAGCCTTACCACCTACAATGAGCAGTTCTTC. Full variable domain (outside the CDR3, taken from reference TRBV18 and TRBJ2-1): NAGVMQNPRHLVRRRGQEARLRCSPMKGHSHVYWYRQLPEEGLKFMVYLQKENIIDESGMPKERFSAEFPKEGPSILRIQQVVRGDSAAYFCASSPPSLTTYNEQFFGPGTRLTVL.

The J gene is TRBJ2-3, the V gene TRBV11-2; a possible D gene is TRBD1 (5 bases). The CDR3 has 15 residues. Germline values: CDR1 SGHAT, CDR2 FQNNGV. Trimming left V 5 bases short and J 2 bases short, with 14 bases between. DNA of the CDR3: TGTGCCAGCAGCCTTACAGGTTTCCACACAGATACGCAGTATTTT. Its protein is CASSLTGFHTDTQYF.

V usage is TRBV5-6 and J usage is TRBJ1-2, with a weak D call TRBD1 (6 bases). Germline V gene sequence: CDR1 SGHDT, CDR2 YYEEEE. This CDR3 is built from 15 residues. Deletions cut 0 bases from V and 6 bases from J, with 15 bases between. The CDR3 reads CASSLGQVIMHGYTF. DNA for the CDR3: TGTGCCAGCAGCTTGGGACAGGTTATTATGCATGGCTACACCTTC.

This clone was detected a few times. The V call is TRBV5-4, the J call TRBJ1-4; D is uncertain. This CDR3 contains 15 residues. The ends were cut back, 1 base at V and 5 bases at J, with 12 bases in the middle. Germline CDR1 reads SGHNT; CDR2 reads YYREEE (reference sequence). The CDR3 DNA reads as TGTGCCAGCAGCTTGACAGCAACTTCGAATGAAAAACTGTTTTTT. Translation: CASSLTATSNEKLFF. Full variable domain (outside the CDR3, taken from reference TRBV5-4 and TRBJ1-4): ETGVTQSPTHLIKTRGQQVTLRCSSQSGHNTVSWYQQALGQGPQFIFQYYREEENGRGNFPPRFSGLQFPNYSSELNVNALELDDSALYLCASSLTATSNEKLFFGSGTQLSVL.

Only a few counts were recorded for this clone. The CDR3 is CASGKPGQGATGELFF. CDR3 in DNA: TGTGCCAGCGGCAAACCGGGACAGGGGGCGACCGGGGAGCTGTTTTTT. The rearrangement links TRBV5-4 to TRBJ2-2; 12 bases agree with TRBD1. J gave up 5 bases and V 7 bases, and 9 bases lay outside the gene matches. Per the germline V gene, CDR1 is SGHNT and CDR2 is YYREEE (reference sequence). CDR3 length: 16 amino acids.

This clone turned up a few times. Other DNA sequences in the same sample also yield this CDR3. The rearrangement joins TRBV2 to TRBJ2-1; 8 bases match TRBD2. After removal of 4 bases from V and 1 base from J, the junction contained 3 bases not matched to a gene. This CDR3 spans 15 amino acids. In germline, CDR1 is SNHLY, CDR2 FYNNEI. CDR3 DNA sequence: TGTGCCAGCAGTGCTACTAGCGGATCCTACAATGAGCAGTTCTTC. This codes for CASSATSGSYNEQFF. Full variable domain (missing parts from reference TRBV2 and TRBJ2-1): EPEVTQTPSHQVTQMGQEVILRCVPISNHLYFYWYRQILGQKVEFLVSFYNNEISEKSEIFDDQFSVERPDGSNFTLKIRSTKLEDSAMYFCASSATSGSYNEQFFGPGTRLTVL.

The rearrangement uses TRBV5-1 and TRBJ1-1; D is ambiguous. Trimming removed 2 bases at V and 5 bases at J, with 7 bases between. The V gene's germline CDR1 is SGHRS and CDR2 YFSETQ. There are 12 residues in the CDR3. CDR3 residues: CASSFTGTEAFF. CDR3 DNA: TGCGCCAGCAGCTTCACGGGGACTGAAGCTTTCTTT.